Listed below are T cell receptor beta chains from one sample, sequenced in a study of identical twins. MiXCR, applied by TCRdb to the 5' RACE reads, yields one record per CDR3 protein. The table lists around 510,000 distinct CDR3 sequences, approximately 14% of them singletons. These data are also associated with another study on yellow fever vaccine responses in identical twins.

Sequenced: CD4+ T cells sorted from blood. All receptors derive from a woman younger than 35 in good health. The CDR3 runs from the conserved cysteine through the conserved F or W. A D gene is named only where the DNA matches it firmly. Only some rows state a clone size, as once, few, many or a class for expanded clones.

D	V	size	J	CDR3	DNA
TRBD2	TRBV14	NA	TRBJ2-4	CASSRTGLADTKNIQYF	TGTGCCAGCAGCCGAACCGGGCTAGCGGACACCAAAAACATTCAGTACTTC
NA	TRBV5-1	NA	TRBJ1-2	CASSLSFDYGYTF	TGCGCCAGCAGCTTGTCTTTTGACTATGGCTACACCTTC
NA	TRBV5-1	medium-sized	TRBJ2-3	CASSLTGTTDTQYF	TGCGCCAGCAGCCTGACGGGGACCACAGATACGCAGTATTTT
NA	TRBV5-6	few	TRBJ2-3	CASSYKRTGSDTQYF	TGTGCCAGCAGCTACAAAAGAACGGGCTCAGATACGCAGTATTTT
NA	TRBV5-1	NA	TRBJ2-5	CASSQQGTQETQYF	TGCGCCAGCAGCCAGCAGGGAACCCAAGAGACCCAGTACTTC
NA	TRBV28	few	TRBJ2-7	CASTMSWVSDSYEQYF	TGTGCCAGCACCATGTCTTGGGTCTCCGACTCCTACGAGCAGTACTTC
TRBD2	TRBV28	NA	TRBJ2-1	CASSPSLVGGSLVHEQFF	TGTGCCAGCAGCCCTAGTCTAGTAGGCGGGAGTCTGGTCCATGAGCAGTTCTTC
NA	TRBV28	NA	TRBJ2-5	CASINRGGTQYF	TGTGCCAGCATCAATAGGGGGGGGACCCAGTACTTC
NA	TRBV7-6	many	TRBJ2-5	CASSLARAPKETQYF	TGTGCCAGCAGCTTAGCGAGGGCTCCGAAAGAGACCCAGTACTTC
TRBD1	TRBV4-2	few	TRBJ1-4	CASRNGDREEKLFF	TGTGCCAGCAGAAACGGAGACAGGGAGGAAAAACTGTTTTTT
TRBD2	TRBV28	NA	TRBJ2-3	CASSLHTSGSTDTQYF	TGTGCCAGCAGTTTACATACTAGCGGGAGCACAGATACGCAGTATTTT
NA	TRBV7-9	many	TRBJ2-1	CASSLDQLGRYEQFF	TGTGCCAGCAGCTTAGACCAACTAGGGAGGTATGAGCAGTTCTTC
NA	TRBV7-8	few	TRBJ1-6	CASSLSDRRGSPLHF	TGTGCCAGCAGCTTGTCCGACAGGAGGGGTTCACCCCTCCACTTT
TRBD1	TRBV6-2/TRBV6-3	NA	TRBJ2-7	CASSIRDSSYEQYF	TGTGCCAGCAGTATCCGGGACAGCTCCTACGAGCAGTACTTC
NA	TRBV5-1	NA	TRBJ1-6	CASSKNMAWDSPLHF	TGCGCCAGCAGCAAAAACATGGCCTGGGATTCACCCCTCCACTTT
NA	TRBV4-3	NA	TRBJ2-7	CASSQGQGVDEQYF	TGCGCCAGCAGCCAAGGGCAGGGCGTCGACGAGCAGTACTTC
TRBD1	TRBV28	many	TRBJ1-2	CASGQGNGYTF	TGTGCCAGCGGACAGGGTAATGGCTACACCTTC
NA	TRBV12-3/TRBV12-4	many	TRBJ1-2	CASSAGIRYGYTF	TGTGCCAGCAGTGCAGGGATCCGCTATGGCTACACCTTC
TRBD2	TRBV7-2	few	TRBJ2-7	CASSPTSGRPSEQYF	TGTGCCAGCAGCCCTACTAGCGGGAGGCCCTCGGAGCAGTACTTC
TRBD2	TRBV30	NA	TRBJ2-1	CAWSVRRAGDEQFF	TGTGCCTGGAGTGTTAGGAGGGCGGGGGATGAGCAGTTCTTC
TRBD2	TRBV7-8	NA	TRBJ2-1	CASSLDPSGAYNEQFF	TGTGCCAGCAGCTTAGATCCTAGCGGGGCCTACAATGAGCAGTTCTTC
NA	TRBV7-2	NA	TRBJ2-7	CASSRDEMREGEQYF	TGTGCCAGCAGCCGGGACGAAATGAGAGAGGGCGAGCAGTACTTC
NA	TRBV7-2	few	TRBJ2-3	CASSPGAGLGGTDTQYF	TGTGCCAGCAGCCCCGGGGCGGGTCTGGGGGGCACAGATACGCAGTATTTT
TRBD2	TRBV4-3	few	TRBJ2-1	CASSPLAGANYNEQFF	TGCGCCAGCAGCCCACTAGCGGGAGCGAACTACAATGAGCAGTTCTTC
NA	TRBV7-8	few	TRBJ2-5	CASSLEGRVQETQYF	TGTGCCAGCAGCTTAGAGGGGCGGGTTCAAGAGACCCAGTACTTC
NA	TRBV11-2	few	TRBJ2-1	CASSSAQYNEQFF	TGTGCCAGCAGCTCCGCTCAGTACAATGAGCAGTTCTTC
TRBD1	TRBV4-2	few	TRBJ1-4	CASSQVGQGAKEKLFF	TGTGCCAGCAGCCAAGTGGGACAGGGGGCGAAGGAAAAACTGTTTTTT
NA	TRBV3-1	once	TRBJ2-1	CASSRAGLQPYNEQFF	TGTGCCAGCAGCCGTGCTGGGCTCCAACCATACAATGAGCAGTTCTTC
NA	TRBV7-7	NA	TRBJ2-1	CASSLGDQGSHNEQFF	TGTGCTAGCAGCTTAGGAGACCAGGGGTCCCACAATGAGCAGTTCTTC
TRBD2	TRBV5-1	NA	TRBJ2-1	CASSDVLAGYNEQFF	TGCGCCAGCAGCGACGTACTAGCGGGATACAATGAGCAGTTCTTC
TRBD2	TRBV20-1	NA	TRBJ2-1	CSPGGAKYNVQFF	TGCAGCCCGGGGGGGGCTAAGTACAATGTGCAGTTCTTC
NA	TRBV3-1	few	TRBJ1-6	CASSPDYNSPLHF	TGTGCCAGCAGCCCAGACTATAATTCACCCCTCCACTTT
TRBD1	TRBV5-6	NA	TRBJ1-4	CASSLDRGQGHEKLFF	TGTGCCAGCAGCTTGGATAGGGGACAGGGTCATGAAAAACTGTTTTTT
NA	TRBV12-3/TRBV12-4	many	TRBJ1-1	CASSFEGKAEAFF	TGTGCCAGCAGTTTCGAAGGGAAGGCTGAAGCTTTCTTT
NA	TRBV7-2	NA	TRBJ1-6	CASSRVWAGNSPLHF	TGTGCCAGCAGCCGCGTGTGGGCGGGTAATTCACCCCTCCACTTT
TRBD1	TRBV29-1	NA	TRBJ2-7	CSVGKRGLSYEQYF	TGCAGCGTCGGAAAGAGGGGGCTGTCCTACGAGCAGTACTTC
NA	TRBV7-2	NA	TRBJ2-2	CASIADTGFGGELFF	TGTGCCAGCATTGCCGATACAGGGTTCGGCGGGGAGCTGTTTTTT
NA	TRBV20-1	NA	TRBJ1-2	CSAIPASYGYTF	TGCAGTGCTATCCCAGCCTCCTATGGCTACACCTTC
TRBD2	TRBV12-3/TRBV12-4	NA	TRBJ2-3	CASCFRLAGGLGADTQYF	TGTGCCAGCTGTTTTCGTCTAGCGGGGGGGCTAGGAGCAGATACGCAGTATTTT
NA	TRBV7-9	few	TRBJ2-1	CASSPPGLKDNEQFF	TGTGCCAGCAGCCCTCCGGGACTGAAAGACAATGAGCAGTTCTTC